This TCR beta chain was obtained from a study of T cell repertoires in aging, cancer and after chemotherapy. Study summary: Healthy donor repertoires were recorded over several months to years and showed clear clonal overlap.

Rearranged V-D-J TRB sequences were amplified with a mixed TRB-A/B primer pool. Via MiXCR, TCRdb re-called the multiplex PCR reads, giving one row per CDR3 protein. The table has 8,900 or so distinct CDR3 sequences, 34% seen once. Peripheral blood genomic DNA, not sorted cells or RNA, was the template. CDR1 and CDR2 from the germline V gene are GTSNPN and SVGIG (reference sequence). V was shortened by 3 bases and J by 4 bases, with 18 bases between the two germline ends. The CDR3 loop spans 15 amino acids. The chain recombines TRBV30 with TRBJ1-2; D possibly corresponds to TRBD1 (5 bases). Sequenced: blood. This clonotype originated in a human donor in good health. The CDR3 region is CAWRTDLMASYGYTF. Written as DNA, the CDR3 is TGTGCCTGGAGGACAGATCTGATGGCCTCCTATGGCTACACCTTC.